The 6 T cell receptor beta chains below all came from one sample that was sequenced in a study of T cell repertoires in cytomegalovirus infection. A single record per CDR3 protein comes from TCRdb applying MiXCR to the reads. The data hold about 180,000 distinct CDR3 sequences, with approximately 17% observed a single time. Source material: CD8+ T cells from PBMCs. Receptors originate from a human donor in good health (CMV status not recorded). Some clones in this sample may be carry-over from other donors' samples.

The chain has TRBV30 and TRBJ1-5, with 7 bases that match TRBD1. Germline values: CDR1 GTSNPN, CDR2 SVGIG (reference sequence). With 5 bases clipped from V and 7 bases from J, the junction kept 5 bases outside the gene matches. The CDR3 extends over 12 amino acids. CDR3 in DNA: TGTGCCTGGGGACAGGACCTCCAGCCCCAGCATTTT. Protein: CAWGQDLQPQHF.

V gene TRBV6-1 combines with J gene TRBJ2-2; D gene ambiguous. Deletions cut 4 bases from V and 6 bases from J, with 15 bases between. Germline V gene lookup returns CDR1 MNHNS and CDR2 SASEGT. This CDR3 is 15 amino acids long. The CDR3 region has the DNA TGTGCCAGCAGTGGGGCCCGTACGTTTCCCGGGGAGCTGTTTTTT. This sequence encodes CASSGARTFPGELFF.

This clonotype has only a few counts. This rearrangement joins TRBV4-3 to TRBJ1-2; 7 bases match TRBD1. The germline CDR1 and CDR2 sequences are LGHNA and YSLEER. This CDR3 spans 16 amino acids. J lost 4 bases, V lost 0 bases, and 8 bases had no gene match. Written as DNA, the CDR3 is TGCGCCAGCAGCCAAGATGGGGGGACAGCGAGCTATGGCTACACCTTC. It codes for CASSQDGGTASYGYTF.

This clonotype has a handful of counts. The chain is built from TRBV7-6 and TRBJ2-7, with D perhaps matching TRBD1 (6 bases). Germline V gene data show CDR1 as SGHVS and CDR2 as FNYEAQ. Trimming cost V 5 bases and J 3 bases, with 14 bases left between them. The CDR3 loop spans 14 amino acids. The CDR3 region has the DNA TGTGCCAGCAGCCCCGGACAGATCGACTACGAGCAGTACTTC. Amino acids: CASSPGQIDYEQYF.

This rearrangement joins TRBV29-1 to TRBJ1-1, with D uncertain. V was shortened by 4 bases and J by 0 bases, with 6 bases between the two germline ends. CDR3 size: 12 residues. Germline V CDR1 and CDR2: SQVTM, ANQGSEA. This chain's CDR3 is CSVGRVNTEAFF. The CDR3 DNA sequence: TGCAGCGTTGGGCGGGTGAACACTGAAGCTTTCTTT.

This clonotype was observed a handful of times. The CDR3 loop reads CASSLAETVNIQYF. The CDR3 bases are TGTGCCAGCAGTTTAGCAGAGACAGTAAACATTCAGTACTTC. The rearrangement joins TRBV12-3 or TRBV12-4 to TRBJ2-4; tentatively, D is TRBD1 (5 bases). The CDR3 runs to 14 residues. V was trimmed by 0 bases and J by 6 bases, leaving 9 bases between them.